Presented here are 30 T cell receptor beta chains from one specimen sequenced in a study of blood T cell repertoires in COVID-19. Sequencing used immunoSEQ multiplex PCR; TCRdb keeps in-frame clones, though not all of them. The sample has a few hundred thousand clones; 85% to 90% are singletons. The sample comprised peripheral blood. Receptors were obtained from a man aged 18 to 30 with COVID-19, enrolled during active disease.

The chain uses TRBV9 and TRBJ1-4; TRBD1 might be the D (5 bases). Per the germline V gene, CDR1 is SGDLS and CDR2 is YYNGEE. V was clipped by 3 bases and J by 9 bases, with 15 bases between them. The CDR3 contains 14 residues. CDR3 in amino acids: CASSEGTGPKKLFF. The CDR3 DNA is TGTGCCAGCAGCGAGGGGACTGGGCCCAAAAAACTGTTTTTT.

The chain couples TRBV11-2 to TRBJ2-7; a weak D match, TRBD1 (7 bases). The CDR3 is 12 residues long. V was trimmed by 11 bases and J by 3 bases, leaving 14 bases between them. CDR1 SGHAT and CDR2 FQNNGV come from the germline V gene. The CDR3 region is CAAGTDYYEQYF. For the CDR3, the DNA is TGTGCCGCGGGGACAGACTACTACGAGCAGTACTTC.

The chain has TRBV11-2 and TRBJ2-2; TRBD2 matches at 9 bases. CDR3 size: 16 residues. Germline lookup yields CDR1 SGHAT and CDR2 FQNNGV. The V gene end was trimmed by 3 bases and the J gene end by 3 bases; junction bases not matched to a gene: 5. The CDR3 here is CASSFLRGGDTGELFF. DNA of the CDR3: TGTGCCAGCAGCTTTCTTCGCGGGGGGGACACCGGGGAGCTGTTTTTT.

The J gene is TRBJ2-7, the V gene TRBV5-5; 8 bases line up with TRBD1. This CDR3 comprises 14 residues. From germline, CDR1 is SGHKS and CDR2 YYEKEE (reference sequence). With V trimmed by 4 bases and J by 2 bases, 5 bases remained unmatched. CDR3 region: CASSAGTGTYEQYF. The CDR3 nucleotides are TGTGCCAGCAGCGCCGGGACAGGTACCTACGAGCAGTACTTC.

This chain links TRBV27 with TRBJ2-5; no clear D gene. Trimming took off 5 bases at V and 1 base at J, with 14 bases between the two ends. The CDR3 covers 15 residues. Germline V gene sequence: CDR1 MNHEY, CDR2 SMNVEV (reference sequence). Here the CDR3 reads CASSPRSLIQETQYF. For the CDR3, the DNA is TGTGCCAGCAGTCCGCGGTCTTTGATCCAAGAGACCCAGTACTTC.

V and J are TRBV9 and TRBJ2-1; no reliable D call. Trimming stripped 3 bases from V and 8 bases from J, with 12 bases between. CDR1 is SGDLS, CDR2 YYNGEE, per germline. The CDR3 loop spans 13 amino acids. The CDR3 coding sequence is TGTGCCAGCAGCGCCGCCGGGTTCCATGAGCAGTTCTTC. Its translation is CASSAAGFHEQFF.

The CDR3 region is CASSFPNRFTEAFF. The CDR3, as DNA: TGTGCCAGCAGCTTTCCGAACAGGTTCACTGAAGCTTTCTTT. The chain has TRBV7-9 and TRBJ1-1; D is possibly TRBD1 (5 bases). CDR3 size: 14 residues. Germline V lookup: CDR1 SEHNR, CDR2 FQNEAQ (reference sequence). V was cut by 3 bases and J by 4 bases, with 12 bases left in between.

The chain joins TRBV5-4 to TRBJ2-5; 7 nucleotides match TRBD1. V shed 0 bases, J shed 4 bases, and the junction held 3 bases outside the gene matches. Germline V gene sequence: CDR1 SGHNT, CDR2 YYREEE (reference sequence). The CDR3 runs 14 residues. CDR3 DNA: TGTGCCAGCAGCTTGGCGGCAGGGGGAGAGACCCAGTACTTC. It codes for CASSLAAGGETQYF.

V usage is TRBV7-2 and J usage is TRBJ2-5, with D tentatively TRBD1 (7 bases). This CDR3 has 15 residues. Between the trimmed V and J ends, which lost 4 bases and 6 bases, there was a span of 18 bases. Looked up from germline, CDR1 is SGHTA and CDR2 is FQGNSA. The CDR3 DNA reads TGTGCCAGCAGCTATAGGGGGCGGGACCCGAAGACCCAGTACTTC. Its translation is CASSYRGRDPKTQYF. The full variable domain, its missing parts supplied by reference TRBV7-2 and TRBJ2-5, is GAGVSQSPSNKVTEKGKDVELRCDPISGHTALYWYRQSLGQGLEFLIYFQGNSAPDKSGLPSDRFSAERTGGSVSTLTIQRTQQEDSAVYLCASSYRGRDPKTQYFGPGTRLLVL.

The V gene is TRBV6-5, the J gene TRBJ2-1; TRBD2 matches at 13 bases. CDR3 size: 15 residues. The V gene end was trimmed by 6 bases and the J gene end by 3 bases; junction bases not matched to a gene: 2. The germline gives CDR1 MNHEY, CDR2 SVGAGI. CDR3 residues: CASRGTSGVYNEQFF. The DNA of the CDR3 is TGTGCCAGCAGGGGGACTAGCGGGGTCTACAATGAGCAGTTCTTC.

The CDR3 sequence is CAWRPFAGVKFF. The CDR3 nucleotides read TGTGCCTGGAGGCCCTTCGCGGGAGTGAAGTTCTTC. J is TRBJ2-1 and V is TRBV30; 7 positions agree with TRBD2. The CDR3 runs to 12 residues. The V gene end was trimmed by 3 bases and the J gene end by 14 bases; junction bases not matched to a gene: 10. Germline CDR1 and CDR2: GTSNPN and SVGIG (reference sequence).

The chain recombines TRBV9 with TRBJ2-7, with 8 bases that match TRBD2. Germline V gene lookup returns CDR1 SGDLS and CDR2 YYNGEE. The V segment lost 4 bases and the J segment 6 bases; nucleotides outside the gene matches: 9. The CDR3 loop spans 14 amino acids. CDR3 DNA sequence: TGTGCCAGCAGCCCTAGAGCGGGAGACGGCGAGCAGTACTTC. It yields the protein CASSPRAGDGEQYF. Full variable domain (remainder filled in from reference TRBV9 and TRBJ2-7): DSGVTQTPKHLITATGQRVTLRCSPRSGDLSVYWYQQSLDQGLQFLIQYYNGEERAKGNILERFSAQQFPDLHSELNLSSLELGDSALYFCASSPRAGDGEQYFGPGTRLTVT.

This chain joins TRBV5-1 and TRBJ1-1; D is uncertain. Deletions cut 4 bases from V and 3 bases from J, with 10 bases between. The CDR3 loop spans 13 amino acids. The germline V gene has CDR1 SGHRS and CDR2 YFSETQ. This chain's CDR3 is CASSTRRDTEAFF. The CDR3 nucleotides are TGCGCCAGCAGCACTAGACGGGACACTGAAGCTTTCTTT. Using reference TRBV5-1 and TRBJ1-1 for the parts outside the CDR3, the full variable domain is KAGVTQTPRYLIKTRGQQVTLSCSPISGHRSVSWYQQTPGQGLQFLFEYFSETQRNKGNFPGRFSGRQFSNSRSEMNVSTLELGDSALYLCASSTRRDTEAFFGQGTRLTVV.

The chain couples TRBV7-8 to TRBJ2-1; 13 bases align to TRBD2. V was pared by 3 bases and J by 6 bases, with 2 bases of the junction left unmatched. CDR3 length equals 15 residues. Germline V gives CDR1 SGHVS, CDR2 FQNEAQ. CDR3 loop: CASSFTSGRGNEQFF. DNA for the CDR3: TGTGCCAGCAGCTTTACTAGCGGGAGGGGCAATGAGCAGTTCTTC.

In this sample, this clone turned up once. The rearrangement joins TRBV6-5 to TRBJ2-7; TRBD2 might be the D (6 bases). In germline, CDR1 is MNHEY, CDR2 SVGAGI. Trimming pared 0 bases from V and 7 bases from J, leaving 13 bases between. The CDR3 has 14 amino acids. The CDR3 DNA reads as TGTGCCAGCAGTTACTCGTTGTGGGCGGGGGAGCAGTACTTC. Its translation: CASSYSLWAGEQYF.

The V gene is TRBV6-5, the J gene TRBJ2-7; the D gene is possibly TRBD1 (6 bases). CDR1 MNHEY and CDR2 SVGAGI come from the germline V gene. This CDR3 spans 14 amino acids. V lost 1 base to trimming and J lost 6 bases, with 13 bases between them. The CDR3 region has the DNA TGTGCCAGCAGTTACTTACAGGGCTATGGCGAGCAGTACTTC. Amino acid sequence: CASSYLQGYGEQYF.

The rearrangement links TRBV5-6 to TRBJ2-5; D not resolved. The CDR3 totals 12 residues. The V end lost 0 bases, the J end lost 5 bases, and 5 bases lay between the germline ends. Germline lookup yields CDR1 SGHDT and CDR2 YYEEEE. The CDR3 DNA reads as TGTGCCAGCAGCTTGGGAGTCGAGACCCAGTACTTC. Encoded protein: CASSLGVETQYF. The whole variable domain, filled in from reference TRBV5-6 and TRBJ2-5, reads DAGVTQSPTHLIKTRGQQVTLRCSPKSGHDTVSWYQQALGQGPQFIFQYYEEEERQRGNFPDRFSGHQFPNYSSELNVNALLLGDSALYLCASSLGVETQYFGPGTRLLVL.

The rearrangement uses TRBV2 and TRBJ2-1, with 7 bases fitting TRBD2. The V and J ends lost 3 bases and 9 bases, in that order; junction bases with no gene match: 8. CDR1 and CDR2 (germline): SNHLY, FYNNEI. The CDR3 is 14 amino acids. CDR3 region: CASSDGGSFSEQFF. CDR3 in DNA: TGTGCCAGCAGTGATGGCGGGAGTTTTAGTGAGCAGTTCTTC.

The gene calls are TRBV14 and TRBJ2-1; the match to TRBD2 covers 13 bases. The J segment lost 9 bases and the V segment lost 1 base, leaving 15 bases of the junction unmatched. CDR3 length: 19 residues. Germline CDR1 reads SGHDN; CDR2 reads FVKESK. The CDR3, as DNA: TGTGCCAGCAGCCAAGTGGGGACTAGCGGGGCCCAATTTTTGAGTGAGCAGTTCTTC. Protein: CASSQVGTSGAQFLSEQFF. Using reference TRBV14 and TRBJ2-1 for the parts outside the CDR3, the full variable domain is EAGVTQFPSHSVIEKGQTVTLRCDPISGHDNLYWYRRVMGKEIKFLLHFVKESKQDESGMPNNRFLAERTGGTYSTLKVQPAELEDSGVYFCASSQVGTSGAQFLSEQFFGPGTRLTVL.

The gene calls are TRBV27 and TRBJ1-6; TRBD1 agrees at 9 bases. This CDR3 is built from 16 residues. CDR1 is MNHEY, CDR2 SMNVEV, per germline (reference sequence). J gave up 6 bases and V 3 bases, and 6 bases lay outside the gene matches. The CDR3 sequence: CASSFLDRGSNSPLHF. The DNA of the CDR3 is TGTGCCAGCAGTTTTCTGGACAGGGGATCTAATTCACCCCTCCACTTT.

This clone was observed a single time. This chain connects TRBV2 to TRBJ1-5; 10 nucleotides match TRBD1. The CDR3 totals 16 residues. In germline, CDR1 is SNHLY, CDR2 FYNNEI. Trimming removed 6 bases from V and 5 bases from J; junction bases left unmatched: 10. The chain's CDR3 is CASRETGTGEDQPQHF. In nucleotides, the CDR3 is TGTGCCAGCAGAGAGACCGGGACAGGGGAAGATCAGCCCCAGCATTTT. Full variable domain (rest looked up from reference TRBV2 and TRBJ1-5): EPEVTQTPSHQVTQMGQEVILRCVPISNHLYFYWYRQILGQKVEFLVSFYNNEISEKSEIFDDQFSVERPDGSNFTLKIRSTKLEDSAMYFCASRETGTGEDQPQHFGDGTRLSIL.

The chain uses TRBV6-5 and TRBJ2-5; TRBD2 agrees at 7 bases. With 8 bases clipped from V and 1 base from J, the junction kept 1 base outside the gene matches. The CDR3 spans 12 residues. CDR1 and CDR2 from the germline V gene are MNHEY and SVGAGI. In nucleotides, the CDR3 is TGTGCCAGCGGGGGGGGCCAAGAGACCCAGTACTTC. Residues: CASGGGQETQYF.

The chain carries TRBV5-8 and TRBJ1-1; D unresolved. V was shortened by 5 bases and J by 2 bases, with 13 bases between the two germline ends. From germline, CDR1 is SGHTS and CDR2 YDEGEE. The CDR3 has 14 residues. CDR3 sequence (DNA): TGTGCCAGCAGTTATCCGAGTGCCAACACTGAAGCTTTCTTT. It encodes CASSYPSANTEAFF.

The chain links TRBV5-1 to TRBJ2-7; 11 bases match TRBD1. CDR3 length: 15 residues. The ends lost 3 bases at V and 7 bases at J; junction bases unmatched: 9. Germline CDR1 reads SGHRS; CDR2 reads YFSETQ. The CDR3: CASSWTGTGGREQYF. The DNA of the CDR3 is TGCGCCAGCAGCTGGACCGGGACAGGGGGAAGGGAGCAGTACTTC.

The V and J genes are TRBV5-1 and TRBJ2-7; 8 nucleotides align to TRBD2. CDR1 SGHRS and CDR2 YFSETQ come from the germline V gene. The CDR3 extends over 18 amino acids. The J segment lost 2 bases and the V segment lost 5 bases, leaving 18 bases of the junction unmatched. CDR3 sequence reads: CASSFRPPTSESTYEQYF. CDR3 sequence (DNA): TGCGCCAGCAGTTTTCGCCCCCCGACTAGCGAGTCTACCTACGAGCAGTACTTC.

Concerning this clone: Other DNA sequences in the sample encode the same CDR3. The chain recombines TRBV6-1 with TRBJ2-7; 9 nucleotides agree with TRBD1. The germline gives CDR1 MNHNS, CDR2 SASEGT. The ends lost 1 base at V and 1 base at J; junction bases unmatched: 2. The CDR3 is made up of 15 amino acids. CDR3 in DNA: TGTGCCAGCAGTGAAGTAGGACAGGGGTCCTACGAGCAGTACTTC. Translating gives CASSEVGQGSYEQYF.

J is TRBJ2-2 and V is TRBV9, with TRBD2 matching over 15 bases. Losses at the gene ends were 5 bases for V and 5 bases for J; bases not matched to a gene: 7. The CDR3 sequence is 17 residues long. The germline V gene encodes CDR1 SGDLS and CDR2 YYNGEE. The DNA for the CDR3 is TGTGCCAGCAGAAATGGACTAGCGGGAGGGAGTACCGGGGAGCTGTTTTTT. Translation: CASRNGLAGGSTGELFF.

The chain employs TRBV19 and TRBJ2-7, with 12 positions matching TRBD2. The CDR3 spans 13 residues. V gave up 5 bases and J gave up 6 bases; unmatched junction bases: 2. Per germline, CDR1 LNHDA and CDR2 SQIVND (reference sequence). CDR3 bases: TGTGCCAGTAGTCCGACTAGCGGGGGCGAGCAGTACTTC. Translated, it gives CASSPTSGGEQYF.

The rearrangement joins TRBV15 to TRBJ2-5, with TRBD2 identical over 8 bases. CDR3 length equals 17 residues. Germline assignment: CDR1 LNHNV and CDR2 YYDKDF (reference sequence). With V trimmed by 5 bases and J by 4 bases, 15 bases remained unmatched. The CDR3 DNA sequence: TGTGCCACCAGCCTACGGAGGAGCGGGAGTCTCGGAGAGACCCAGTACTTC. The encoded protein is CATSLRRSGSLGETQYF.

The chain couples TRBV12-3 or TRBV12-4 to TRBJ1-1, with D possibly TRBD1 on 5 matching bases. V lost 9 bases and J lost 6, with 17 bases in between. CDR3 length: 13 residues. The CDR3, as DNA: TGTGCCAGTTATAGGGACTCCGGGGCTGAAGCTTTCTTT. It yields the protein CASYRDSGAEAFF.